These 26 T cell receptor beta chains originate from one sample sequenced in a study of post-analysis software for immune sequencing data. Regarding the study as a whole: The five TRBV segments detected at higher frequency in patients than in controls included TRBV5-6, TRBV5-1 and TRBV20-1.

Antigens of these TCRs are unknown. Libraries were made from TCR beta cDNA, and they carried unique molecular identifiers. From the PCR reads, TCRdb called clonotypes with MiXCR, one entry per CDR3 protein. Among about 800,000 distinct CDR3 sequences listed, around 27% were seen once. Sequencing input: blood. The receptors stem from a girl aged 5 to 17 with multiple sclerosis.

The CDR3 DNA follows: TGCGCCAGCAGCTGGGGGCTGTTATCTAGCGGGAGGCCGGAAGAGCAGTACTTC. Translation gives CASSWGLLSSGRPEEQYF. The chain joins TRBV5-1 to TRBJ2-7; 11 bases match TRBD2. There are 18 residues in the CDR3. CDR1 is SGHRS and CDR2 is YFSETQ in the germline V gene. V shed 3 bases, J shed 7 bases, and the junction held 18 bases outside the gene matches.

In this sample, this clonotype turned up a few times. For the CDR3, the DNA is TGTGCCAGCTTAGACAGAGGGGAGACCCAGTACTTC. Translation gives CASLDRGETQYF. This sequence joins TRBV2 and TRBJ2-5; the D call may be TRBD1 or TRBD2 (5 bases each). The CDR3 has 12 amino acids. CDR1 is SNHLY, CDR2 FYNNEI, per germline. With 8 bases removed from V and 5 bases from J, the gap between germline ends came to 12 bases. Together with reference TRBV2 and TRBJ2-5, the CDR3 gives the full variable domain: EPEVTQTPSHQVTQMGQEVILRCVPISNHLYFYWYRQILGQKVEFLVSFYNNEISEKSEIFDDQFSVERPDGSNFTLKIRSTKLEDSAMYFCASLDRGETQYFGPGTRLLVL.

The chain carries TRBV6-5 and TRBJ2-5, with a tentative D call TRBD1 (5 bases). From germline, CDR1 is MNHEY and CDR2 SVGAGI. The CDR3 extends over 17 amino acids. Trimming took off 0 bases at V and 7 bases at J, with 21 bases between the two ends. The CDR3 is CASSYSPSPTALGTQYF. The CDR3 bases are TGTGCCAGCAGTTACTCCCCTTCCCCGACAGCCCTCGGGACCCAGTACTTC.

The chain uses TRBV6-5 and TRBJ1-1; D might be TRBD1 (5 bases). Germline CDR1 is MNHEY and CDR2 is SVGAGI. V gave up 0 bases and J gave up 5 bases, with 10 bases separating them. The CDR3 extends over 14 amino acids. CDR3 bases: TGTGCCAGCAGTTACTCGGGGGGTCGGACTGAAGCTTTCTTT. The encoded protein is CASSYSGGRTEAFF.

The gene calls are TRBV27 and TRBJ2-7; TRBD1 matches at 9 bases. The CDR3 loop spans 16 amino acids. V shed 2 bases and J 3 bases; nucleotides not matched to a gene: 8. Germline CDR1 reads MNHEY; CDR2 reads SMNVEV (reference sequence). The CDR3 sequence is CASSLLQGQGLYEQYF. The CDR3 bases are TGTGCCAGCAGTTTACTGCAGGGACAGGGACTCTACGAGCAGTACTTC.

The V call is TRBV6-1, the J call TRBJ1-2; no clear D gene. Germline V gene lookup returns CDR1 MNHNS and CDR2 SASEGT. V was trimmed by 7 bases and J by 1 base, leaving 16 bases between them. This CDR3 contains 15 residues. CDR3 loop: CASMGSRPLNYGYTF. The CDR3 region has the DNA TGTGCCAGCATGGGGAGCCGTCCACTTAACTATGGCTACACCTTC.

V is TRBV27 and J is TRBJ1-5; D possibly corresponds to TRBD1 (5 bases). The length of the CDR3 is 14 residues. The V end was cut by 4 bases, the J end by 4 bases, with 11 bases between. Germline V gene data show CDR1 as MNHEY and CDR2 as SMNVEV (reference sequence). This chain's CDR3 is CASSYGGQNQPQHF. The CDR3 bases are TGTGCCAGCAGTTATGGCGGACAAAATCAGCCCCAGCATTTT.

This clonotype was seen at least ten times. The junction and the germline gene differ at one end; a read error may be behind it. The chain uses TRBV5-1 and TRBJ2-3; 7 nucleotides match TRBD2. CDR3 length: 13 amino acids. The germline V gene encodes CDR1 SGHRS and CDR2 YFSETQ. This chain's CDR3 is CASSPRGADTQYF. DNA of the CDR3: TGTGCCAGCAGTCCCCGGGGGGCAGATACGCAGTATTTT. The full variable domain, rest sourced from reference TRBV5-1 and TRBJ2-3, is KAGVTQTPRYLIKTRGQQVTLSCSPISGHRSVSWYQQTPGQGLQFLFEYFSETQRNKGNFPGRFSGRQFSNSRSEMNVSTLELGDSALYLCASSPRGADTQYFGPGTRLTVL.

This clonotype was picked up a small number of times. This sequence joins TRBV6-5 and TRBJ2-5; 7 bases fit TRBD2. This CDR3 has 16 residues. J gave up 1 base and V 7 bases, and 12 bases lay outside the gene matches. Germline V gene lookup returns CDR1 MNHEY and CDR2 SVGAGI. The CDR3 loop reads CASNYGVGGFQETQYF. DNA of the CDR3: TGTGCCAGCAACTACGGGGTGGGGGGGTTCCAAGAGACCCAGTACTTC.

This clonotype was observed a handful of times. The chain employs TRBV20-1 and TRBJ2-3; possible D gene TRBD2, 5 bases. V dropped 0 bases and J dropped 8 bases, with 15 bases sitting between them. The CDR3 length is 14 residues. Per germline, CDR1 DFQATT and CDR2 SNEGSKA (reference sequence). The CDR3 is CSARDPNTRSTQYF. The DNA of the CDR3 is TGCAGTGCTAGAGATCCCAATACTAGAAGTACGCAGTATTTT.

This clonotype was observed at least ten times. This chain connects TRBV29-1 to TRBJ1-2; 7 positions agree with TRBD1. Trimming took 6 bases from V and 7 from J; bases not matched to a gene: 11. The CDR3 runs to 13 residues. From germline, CDR1 is SQVTM and CDR2 ANQGSEA. CDR3 protein: CSVQGDSGGGYTF. CDR3 in DNA: TGCAGCGTGCAAGGGGACAGTGGTGGTGGCTACACCTTC.

This clonotype was seen a handful of times. The J gene is TRBJ2-1, the V gene TRBV7-9; possibly TRBD2 for D (7 bases). The germline V gene encodes CDR1 SEHNR and CDR2 FQNEAQ (reference sequence). Trimming pared 4 bases from V and 3 bases from J, leaving 13 bases between. The CDR3 is 15 amino acids. The CDR3 sequence: CASSSEGGDYNEQFF. The CDR3 DNA sequence: TGTGCCAGCAGCTCCGAGGGGGGGGACTACAATGAGCAGTTCTTC.

This clonotype appeared a single time. This rearrangement joins TRBV20-1 to TRBJ2-5; 11 bases are a match to TRBD1. V lost 2 bases to trimming and J lost 5 bases; unmatched junction nucleotides: 7. This CDR3 comprises 15 residues. CDR1 and CDR2 (germline): DFQATT, SNEGSKA (reference sequence). CDR3 in amino acids: CSARIGQGAWETQYF. CDR3 DNA: TGCAGTGCTAGAATTGGACAGGGGGCTTGGGAGACCCAGTACTTC.

There are a few counts of this clonotype. V is TRBV6-1 and J is TRBJ1-2, with TRBD1 matching 7 bases. Germline lookup yields CDR1 MNHNS and CDR2 SASEGT. Losses at the gene ends were 6 bases for V and 1 base for J; bases not matched to a gene: 20. This CDR3 contains 19 residues. The chain's CDR3 is CASSTKNRGQTLNNYGYTF. The CDR3, as DNA: TGTGCCAGCAGCACCAAGAACCGGGGACAGACCCTTAATAACTATGGCTACACCTTC.

This clonotype was seen a handful of times. The chain combines TRBV29-1 with TRBJ2-5; D remains ambiguous. V was clipped by 4 bases and J by 1 base, with 10 bases between them. The CDR3 length is 13 residues. Looked up from germline, CDR1 is SQVTM and CDR2 is ANQGSEA. The CDR3 region has the DNA TGCAGCGTTGCCGGACGGTTCCAAGAGACCCAGTACTTC. Its translation is CSVAGRFQETQYF.

This clonotype was observed a handful of times. The rearrangement uses TRBV9 and TRBJ1-1; 8 nucleotides line up with TRBD1. The CDR3 extends over 15 amino acids. The ends lost 0 bases at V and 4 bases at J; junction bases unmatched: 5. The V gene's germline CDR1 is SGDLS and CDR2 YYNGEE. CDR3 loop: CASSVGGQGGTEAFF. The DNA of the CDR3 is TGTGCCAGCAGCGTAGGAGGACAGGGAGGCACTGAAGCTTTCTTT.

This clonotype was seen more than once but under ten times. V and J are TRBV9 and TRBJ1-1, with 12 bases aligning to TRBD1. Germline values: CDR1 SGDLS, CDR2 YYNGEE. The CDR3 length is 17 residues. Trimming cost V 3 bases and J 1 base; bases outside gene matches: 7. The CDR3 DNA reads TGTGCCAGCAGCGCCGCCGGGACAGGGGGCTGGAACACTGAAGCTTTCTTT. Protein: CASSAAGTGGWNTEAFF.

The chain couples TRBV6-6 to TRBJ1-1; 7 bases line up with TRBD1. The trim removed 0 bases at V and 1 base at J, leaving 2 bases unmatched. The CDR3 contains 15 residues. CDR1 is MNHNY, CDR2 SVGAGI, per germline (reference sequence). The chain's CDR3 is CASSYSQGGNTEAFF. CDR3 coding DNA: TGTGCCAGCAGTTACTCGCAGGGGGGGAACACTGAAGCTTTCTTT.

This clonotype has only one observation. Here the CDR3 reads CASSLDGGMGYGYTF. The CDR3, as DNA: TGTGCCAGCAGCTTAGATGGGGGTATGGGCTATGGCTACACCTTC. The rearrangement joins TRBV7-2 to TRBJ1-2; a possible D gene is TRBD1 (5 bases). Germline CDR1 and CDR2: SGHTA and FQGNSA. Trimming pared 1 base from V and 4 bases from J, leaving 13 bases between. This CDR3 comprises 15 residues.

This chain uses TRBV15 with TRBJ1-2, with D unclear. The CDR3 length is 12 residues. Deletions cut 1 base from V and 7 bases from J, with 7 bases between. Per the germline V gene, CDR1 is LNHNV and CDR2 is YYDKDF (reference sequence). The CDR3 DNA follows: TGTGCCACCAGCAGAGGAGAGGGTGGCTACACCTTC. This translates into CATSRGEGGYTF.

The chain has TRBV10-3 and TRBJ2-3; D unresolved. V lost 3 bases, J lost 4 bases, and 11 bases lay in between. The CDR3 length is 14 residues. Germline CDR1 ENHRY, CDR2 SYGVKD. The CDR3 DNA is TGTGCCATCAGTGAAAGTGACTTGGCAGATACGCAGTATTTT. It specifies CAISESDLADTQYF.

The J gene is TRBJ2-5, the V gene TRBV4-3; D gene uncertain. This CDR3 has 16 residues. Trimming took 4 bases from V and 1 from J, leaving 16 bases between them. CDR1 is LGHNA, CDR2 YSLEER, per germline. CDR3 sequence reads: CASSLEGETLQETQYF. DNA for the CDR3: TGCGCCAGCAGCCTGGAAGGCGAGACGCTCCAAGAGACCCAGTACTTC.

V gene TRBV5-1 combines with J gene TRBJ2-3; TRBD2 might be the D (5 bases). The CDR3 has 13 amino acids. Looked up from germline, CDR1 is SGHRS and CDR2 is YFSETQ. V was cut by 4 bases and J by 6 bases, with 12 bases left in between. This chain's CDR3 is CASSGLVGDTQYF. CDR3 DNA sequence: TGCGCCAGCAGCGGACTTGTGGGGGATACGCAGTATTTT.

This sequence joins TRBV12-3 or TRBV12-4 and TRBJ2-3; D is unresolved. The CDR3 runs 12 residues. V dropped 3 bases and J dropped 11 bases, with 12 bases sitting between them. The CDR3 DNA reads TGTGCCAGCAGTTTCCGAGGCCCGGGGCAGTATTTT. This encodes CASSFRGPGQYF.

CDR3 nucleotides: TGTGCCAGCCTGTCGGGCGTGACAGGGACGGACACTGAAGCTTTCTTT. It codes for CASLSGVTGTDTEAFF. The gene calls are TRBV2 and TRBJ1-1, with 7 bases fitting TRBD1. With V trimmed by 8 bases and J by 3 bases, 15 bases remained unmatched. CDR3 length: 16 residues. Germline lookup yields CDR1 SNHLY and CDR2 FYNNEI.

CDR3 bases: TGCAGTGCTAGAGCCCCCGGGAAGCTCCGCTACAATGAGCAGTTCTTC. Protein product: CSARAPGKLRYNEQFF. The chain employs TRBV20-1 and TRBJ2-1; tentative D call: TRBD2 (5 bases). Germline values: CDR1 DFQATT, CDR2 SNEGSKA (reference sequence). CDR3 length: 16 residues. Trimming took 1 base from V and 3 from J, leaving 16 bases between them.